Listed below are T cell receptor beta chains from one sample, sequenced in a study of CD8 T cells in ankylosing spondylitis. TCRdb re-analysed the 5' RACE reads in MiXCR, keeping a single row per CDR3 protein. The data contain almost 250,000 distinct CDR3 sequences, roughly 32% of them seen just once; the ten biggest clones take up about 4.2%. The sequencing sample was made of blood, either unsorted or a sorted T cell fraction (not recorded which). The receptors were gathered from a male donor with ankylosing spondylitis or in good health (not recorded which). CDR3s include the opening cysteine and the closing phenylalanine or tryptophan. A D gene is named only where the DNA matches it firmly. Clone size, where shown, is once, few, many, or a class for clones that have expanded.

CATSRVRHSTDTQYF,TGTGCCACCAGCAGAGTGAGACATAGCACAGATACGCAGTATTTT,TRBJ2-3,TRBV15,few,NA,15
CASSGARTGDGYTF,TGTGCCAGCAGCGGGGCCCGGACAGGGGATGGCTACACCTTC,TRBJ1-2,TRBV7-9,NA,TRBD1,14
CSASVRRDTTDTQYF,TGCAGTGCCTCCGTCCGGCGGGACACCACAGATACGCAGTATTTT,TRBJ2-3,TRBV20-1,NA,NA,15
CASSLAWAPDSNQPQHF,TGTGCCAGCAGTTTAGCGTGGGCACCCGATAGCAATCAGCCCCAGCATTTT,TRBJ1-5,TRBV12-3/TRBV12-4,NA,NA,17
CASSSDDEKLFF,TGCGCCAGCAGCTCGGACGACGAAAAACTGTTTTTT,TRBJ1-4,TRBV5-1,few,NA,12
CSAFWGVSDTQYF,TGCAGTGCTTTCTGGGGCGTCTCGGATACGCAGTATTTT,TRBJ2-3,TRBV20-1,NA,NA,13
CASSVQKGGGGETQYF,TGTGCCAGCAGCGTACAGAAGGGGGGGGGAGGAGAGACCCAGTACTTC,TRBJ2-5,TRBV9,NA,NA,16
CASSARARGNTEAFF,TGTGCCAGCAGTGCCCGGGCCCGTGGCAACACTGAAGCTTTCTTT,TRBJ1-1,TRBV27,few,NA,15
CASSLGVGNNEQFF,TGTGCCAGCAGCTTGGGGGTGGGAAACAATGAGCAGTTCTTC,TRBJ2-1,TRBV11-2,NA,NA,14
CASSAVGLAGYEQYF,TGCGCCAGCAGTGCCGTGGGACTAGCGGGATACGAGCAGTACTTC,TRBJ2-7,TRBV10-1,NA,TRBD2,15
CASSRQGMNTEAFF,TGTGCCAGCAGTCGACAGGGGATGAACACTGAAGCTTTCTTT,TRBJ1-1,TRBV27,few,TRBD1,14
CASSPAGHIIHGYTF,TGTGCCAGCAGTCCGGCCGGACATATCATCCATGGCTACACCTTC,TRBJ1-2,TRBV7-2,NA,NA,15
CASSSGPTGDGELRGDTQYF,TGTGCCAGCAGCTCAGGGCCGACAGGGGACGGGGAGCTCCGAGGGGATACGCAGTATTTT,TRBJ2-3,TRBV11-1,few,TRBD1,20
CASSLALGTGYAGNEKLFF,TGTGCCAGCAGCTTAGCTCTTGGGACAGGCTATGCGGGAAATGAAAAACTGTTTTTT,TRBJ1-4,TRBV7-7,NA,TRBD1,19
CSAGKDRGPLHF,TGCAGTGCTGGGAAGGACAGGGGTCCCCTCCACTTT,TRBJ1-6,TRBV20-1,few,TRBD1,12
CASSIDRGKNEQYF,TGTGCCAGCAGCATCGACAGGGGAAAAAACGAGCAGTACTTC,TRBJ2-7,TRBV27,few,TRBD1,14
CASSLAGGESYEQYF,TGTGCCAGCAGTTTAGCGGGGGGCGAAAGCTACGAGCAGTACTTC,TRBJ2-7,TRBV28,NA,TRBD2,15
CAISGDTDTQYF,TGTGCCATCAGTGGGGACACAGATACGCAGTATTTT,TRBJ2-3,TRBV10-3,NA,NA,12
CASTKDGNTEAFF,TGTGCCAGCACCAAGGACGGTAACACTGAAGCTTTCTTT,TRBJ1-1,TRBV12-3/TRBV12-4,NA,NA,13
CSAPSGESTDTQYF,TGCAGTGCCCCAAGCGGGGAGAGCACAGATACGCAGTATTTT,TRBJ2-3,TRBV20-1,few,TRBD2,14
CATKPGLAVNYEQYF,TGTGCCACCAAACCGGGACTAGCGGTAAACTACGAGCAGTACTTC,TRBJ2-7,TRBV15,NA,TRBD2,15
CSARDRQGTNTGELFF,TGCAGTGCTAGAGATCGACAGGGAACGAACACCGGGGAGCTTTTTTTT,TRBJ2-2,TRBV20-1,NA,TRBD1,16
CASSPGGWDYGYTF,TGCGCCAGCAGCCCAGGAGGGTGGGACTATGGCTACACCTTC,TRBJ1-2,TRBV5-1,few,NA,14
CSAIESSSYEQYF,TGCAGTGCTATCGAAAGTTCCTCCTACGAGCAGTACTTC,TRBJ2-7,TRBV20-1,NA,NA,13
CASSETGLRTGELFF,TGCGCCAGCAGCGAAACAGGGCTTCGGACCGGGGAGCTGTTTTTT,TRBJ2-2,TRBV5-1,NA,NA,15
CASSLIPGNEQFF,TGTGCCAGCAGCTTAATACCAGGCAATGAGCAGTTCTTC,TRBJ2-1,TRBV7-3,NA,NA,13